This T cell receptor beta chain was documented in a study of T cells in Graves' hyperthyroidism and ophthalmopathy. What was amplified from RNA transcripts were TCR beta CDR3 regions. Researchers ran a first-round RT-PCR on the TCR CDR3 using the HTBI primer set. TCRdb fed the multiplex PCR reads into MiXCR, producing one record per CDR3 protein. The table includes about 740,000 distinct CDR3 sequences, 12% to 15% detected once. The germline CDR1 and CDR2 sequences are MNHEY and SMNVEV (reference sequence). CDR3 length: 16 residues. V was clipped by 5 bases and J by 1 base; unmatched bases: 7. Exclusion criteria comprised uncontrolled infection, other autoimmune disease, pregnancy or lactation.

The specimen sequenced was blood. The rearrangement uses TRBV27 and TRBJ2-4; TRBD2 matches at 8 bases. The sequence derives from a woman in her late teens or twenties with Graves' hyperthyroidism. The CDR3 nucleotides read TGTGCCAGCAGTGGACTAGCAGGCGTGGCCAAAAACATTCAGTACTTC. Translation gives CASSGLAGVAKNIQYF.